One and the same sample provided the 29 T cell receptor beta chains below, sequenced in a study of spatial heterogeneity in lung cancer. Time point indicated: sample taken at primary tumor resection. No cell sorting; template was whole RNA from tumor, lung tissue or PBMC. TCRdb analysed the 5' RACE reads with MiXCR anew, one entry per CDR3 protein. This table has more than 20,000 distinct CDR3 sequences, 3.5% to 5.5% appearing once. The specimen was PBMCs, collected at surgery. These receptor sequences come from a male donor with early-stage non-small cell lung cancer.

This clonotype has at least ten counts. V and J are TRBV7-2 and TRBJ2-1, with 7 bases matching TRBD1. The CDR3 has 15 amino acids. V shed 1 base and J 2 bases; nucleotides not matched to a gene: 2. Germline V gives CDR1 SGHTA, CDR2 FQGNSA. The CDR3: CASSLGQGAYNEQFF. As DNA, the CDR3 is TGTGCCAGCAGCTTAGGGCAGGGGGCCTACAATGAGCAGTTCTTC.

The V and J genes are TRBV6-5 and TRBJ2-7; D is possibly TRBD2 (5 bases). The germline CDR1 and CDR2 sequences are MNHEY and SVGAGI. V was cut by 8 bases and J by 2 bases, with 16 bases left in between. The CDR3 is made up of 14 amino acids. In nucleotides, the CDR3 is TGTGCCAGCTCCTCAAGCGGTAATACCTACGAGCAGTACTTC. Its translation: CASSSSGNTYEQYF.

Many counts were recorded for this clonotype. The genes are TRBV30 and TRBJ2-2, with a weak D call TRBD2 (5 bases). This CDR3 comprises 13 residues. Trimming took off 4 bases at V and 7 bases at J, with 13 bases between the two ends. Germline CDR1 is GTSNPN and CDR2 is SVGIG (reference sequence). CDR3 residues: CAWTREIGGELFF. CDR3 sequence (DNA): TGTGCCTGGACGAGGGAGATAGGCGGGGAGCTGTTTTTT. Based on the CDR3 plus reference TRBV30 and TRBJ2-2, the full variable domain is SQTIHQWPATLVQPVGSPLSLECTVEGTSNPNLYWYRQAAGRGLQLLFYSVGIGQISSEVPQNLSASRPQDRQFILSSKKLLLSDSGFYLCAWTREIGGELFFGEGSRLTVL.

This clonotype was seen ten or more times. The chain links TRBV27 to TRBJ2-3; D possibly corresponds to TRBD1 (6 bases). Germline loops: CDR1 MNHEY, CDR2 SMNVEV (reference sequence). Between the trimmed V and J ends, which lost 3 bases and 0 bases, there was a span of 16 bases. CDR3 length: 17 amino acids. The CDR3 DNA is TGTGCCAGCAGTTTGGACAGAAACATTCCTAGCACAGATACGCAGTATTTT. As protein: CASSLDRNIPSTDTQYF.

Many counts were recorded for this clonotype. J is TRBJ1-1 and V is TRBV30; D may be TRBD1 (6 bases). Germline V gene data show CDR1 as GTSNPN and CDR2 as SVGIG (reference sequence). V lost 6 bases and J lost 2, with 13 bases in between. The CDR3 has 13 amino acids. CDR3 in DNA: TGTGCCTGTTCGAGGGGGGGTAACACTGAAGCTTTCTTT. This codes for CACSRGGNTEAFF.

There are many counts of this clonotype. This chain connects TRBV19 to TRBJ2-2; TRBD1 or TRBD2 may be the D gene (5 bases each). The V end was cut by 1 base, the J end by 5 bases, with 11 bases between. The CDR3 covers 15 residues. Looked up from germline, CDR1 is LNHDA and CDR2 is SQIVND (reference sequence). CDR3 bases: TGTGCCAGTAGTATAGGGGGACGGCAAACCGGGGAGCTGTTTTTT. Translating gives CASSIGGRQTGELFF.

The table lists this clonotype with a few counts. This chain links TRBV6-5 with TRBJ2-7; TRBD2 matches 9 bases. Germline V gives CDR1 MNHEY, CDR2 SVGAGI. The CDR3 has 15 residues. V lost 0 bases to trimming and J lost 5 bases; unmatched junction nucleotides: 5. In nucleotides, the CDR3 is TGTGCCAGCAGTTACTCTGCGGGGGGGAATCACGAGCAGTACTTC. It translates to CASSYSAGGNHEQYF.

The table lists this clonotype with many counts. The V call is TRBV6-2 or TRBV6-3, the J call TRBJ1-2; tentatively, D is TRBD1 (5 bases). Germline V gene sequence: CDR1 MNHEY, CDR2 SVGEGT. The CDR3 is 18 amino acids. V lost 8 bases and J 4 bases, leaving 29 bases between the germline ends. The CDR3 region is CASAPLDRNPKGSYGYTF. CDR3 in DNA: TGTGCCAGCGCCCCCCTCGACAGAAACCCAAAGGGGTCCTATGGCTACACCTTC.

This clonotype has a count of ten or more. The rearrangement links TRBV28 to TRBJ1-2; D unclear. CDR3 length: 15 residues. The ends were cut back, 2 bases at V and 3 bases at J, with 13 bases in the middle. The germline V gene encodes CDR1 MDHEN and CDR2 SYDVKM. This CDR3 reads CASSLANTAYYGYTF. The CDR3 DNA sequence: TGTGCCAGCAGTTTAGCGAATACAGCCTACTATGGCTACACCTTC.

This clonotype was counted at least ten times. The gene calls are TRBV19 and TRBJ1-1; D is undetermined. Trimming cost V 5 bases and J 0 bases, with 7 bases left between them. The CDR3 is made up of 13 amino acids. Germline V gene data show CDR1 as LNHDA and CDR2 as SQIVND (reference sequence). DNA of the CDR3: TGTGCCAGTAGTGGGGTGCTGAACACTGAAGCTTTCTTT. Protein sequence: CASSGVLNTEAFF.

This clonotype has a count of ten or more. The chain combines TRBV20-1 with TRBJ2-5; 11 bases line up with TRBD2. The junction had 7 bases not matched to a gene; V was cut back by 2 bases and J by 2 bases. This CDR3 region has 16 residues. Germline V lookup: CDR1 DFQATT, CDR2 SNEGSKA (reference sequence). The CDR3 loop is CSARSTGTSGQETQYF. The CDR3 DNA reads TGCAGTGCTAGATCGACCGGGACTAGCGGACAAGAGACCCAGTACTTC.

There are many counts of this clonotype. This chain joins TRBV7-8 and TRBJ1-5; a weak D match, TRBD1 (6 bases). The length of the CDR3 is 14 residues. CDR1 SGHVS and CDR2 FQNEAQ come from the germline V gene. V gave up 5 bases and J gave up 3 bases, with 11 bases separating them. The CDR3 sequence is CASSPPGANQPQHF. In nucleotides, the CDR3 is TGTGCCAGCAGCCCCCCAGGGGCCAATCAGCCCCAGCATTTT. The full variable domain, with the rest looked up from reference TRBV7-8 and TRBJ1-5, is GAGVSQSPRYKVAKRGQDVALRCDPISGHVSLFWYQQALGQGPEFLTYFQNEAQLDKSGLPSDRFFAERPEGSVSTLKIQRTQQEDSAVYLCASSPPGANQPQHFGDGTRLSIL.

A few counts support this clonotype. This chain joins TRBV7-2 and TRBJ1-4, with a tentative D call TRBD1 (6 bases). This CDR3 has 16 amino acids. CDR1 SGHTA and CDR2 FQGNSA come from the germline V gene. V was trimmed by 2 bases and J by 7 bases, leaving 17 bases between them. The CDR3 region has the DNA TGTGCCAGCAGCTTACAGTCAAGAAGGGGGGGTGAAAAACTGTTTTTT. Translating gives CASSLQSRRGGEKLFF.

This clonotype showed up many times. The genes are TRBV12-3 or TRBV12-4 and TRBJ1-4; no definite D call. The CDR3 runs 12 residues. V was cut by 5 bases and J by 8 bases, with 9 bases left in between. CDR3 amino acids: CASSPEGEKLFF. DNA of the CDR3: TGTGCCAGCAGTCCTGAGGGAGAAAAACTGTTTTTT.

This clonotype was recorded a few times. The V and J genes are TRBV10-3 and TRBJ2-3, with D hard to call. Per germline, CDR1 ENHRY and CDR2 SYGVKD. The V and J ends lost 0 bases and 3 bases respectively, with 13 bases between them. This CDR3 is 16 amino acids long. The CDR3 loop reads CAISESKRAQTDTQYF. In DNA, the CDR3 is TGTGCCATCAGTGAGTCGAAGCGCGCCCAAACAGATACGCAGTATTTT.

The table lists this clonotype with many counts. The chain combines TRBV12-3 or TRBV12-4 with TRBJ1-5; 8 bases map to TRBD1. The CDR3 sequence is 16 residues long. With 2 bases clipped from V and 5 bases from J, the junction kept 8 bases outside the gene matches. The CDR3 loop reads CASSLWGNRGDQPQHF. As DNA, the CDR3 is TGTGCCAGCAGTTTATGGGGAAACAGGGGGGATCAGCCCCAGCATTTT.

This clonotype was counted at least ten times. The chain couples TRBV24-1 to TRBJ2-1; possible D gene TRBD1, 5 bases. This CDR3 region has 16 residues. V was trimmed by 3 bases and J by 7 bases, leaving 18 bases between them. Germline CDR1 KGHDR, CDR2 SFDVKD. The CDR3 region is CATSDPRTQVMNEQFF. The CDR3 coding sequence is TGTGCCACCAGTGATCCCCGCACACAGGTTATGAATGAGCAGTTCTTC.

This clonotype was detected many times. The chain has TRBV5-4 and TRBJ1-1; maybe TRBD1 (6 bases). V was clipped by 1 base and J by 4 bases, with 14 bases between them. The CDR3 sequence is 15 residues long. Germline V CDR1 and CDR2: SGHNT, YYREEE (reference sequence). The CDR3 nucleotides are TGTGCCAGCAGCTTGAAACAGGGATCCGGCACTGAAGCTTTCTTT. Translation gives CASSLKQGSGTEAFF.

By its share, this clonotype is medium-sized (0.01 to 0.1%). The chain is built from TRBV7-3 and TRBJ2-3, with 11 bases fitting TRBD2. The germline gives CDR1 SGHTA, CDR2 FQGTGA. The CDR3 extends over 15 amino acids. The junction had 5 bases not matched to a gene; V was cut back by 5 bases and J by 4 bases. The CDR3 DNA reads TGTGCCAGCAGCCCCGGACTAGCGGGCGCAGATACGCAGTATTTT. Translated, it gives CASSPGLAGADTQYF.

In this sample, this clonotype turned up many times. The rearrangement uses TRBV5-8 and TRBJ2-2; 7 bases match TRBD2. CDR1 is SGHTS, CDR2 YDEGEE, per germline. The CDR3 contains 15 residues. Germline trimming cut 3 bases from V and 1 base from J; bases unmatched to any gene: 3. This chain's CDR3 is CASSSGGGNTGELFF. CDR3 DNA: TGTGCCAGCAGCTCGGGAGGCGGGAACACCGGGGAGCTGTTTTTT.

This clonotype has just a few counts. This CDR3 reads CASSLGWTDTQYF. The CDR3 region has the DNA TGTGCCAGCAGCTTAGGATGGACAGATACGCAGTATTTT. The chain uses TRBV7-8 and TRBJ2-3; D is ambiguous. The V end lost 1 base, the J end lost 3 bases, and 5 bases lay between the germline ends. CDR1 is SGHVS and CDR2 is FQNEAQ in the germline V gene. This CDR3 comprises 13 residues.

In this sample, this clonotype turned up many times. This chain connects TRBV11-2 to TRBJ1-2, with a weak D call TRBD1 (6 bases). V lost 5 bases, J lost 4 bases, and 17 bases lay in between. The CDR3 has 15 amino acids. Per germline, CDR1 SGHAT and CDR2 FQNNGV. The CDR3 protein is CASSPQGFSLYGYTF. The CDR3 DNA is TGTGCCAGCAGCCCCCAGGGGTTCTCACTCTATGGCTACACCTTC. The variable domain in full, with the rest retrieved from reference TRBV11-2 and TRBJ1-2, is EAGVAQSPRYKIIEKRQSVAFWCNPISGHATLYWYQQILGQGPKLLIQFQNNGVVDDSQLPKDRFSAERLKGVDSTLKIQPAKLEDSAVYLCASSPQGFSLYGYTFGSGTRLTVV.

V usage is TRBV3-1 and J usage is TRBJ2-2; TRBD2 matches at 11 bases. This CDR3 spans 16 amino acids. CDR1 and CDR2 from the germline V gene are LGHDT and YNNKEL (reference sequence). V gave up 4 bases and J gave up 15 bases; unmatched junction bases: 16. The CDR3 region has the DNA TGTGCCAGCAGCCTCAGCCCAACCTCTAGCGGGAGGCTGATGTTTTTT. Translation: CASSLSPTSSGRLMFF.

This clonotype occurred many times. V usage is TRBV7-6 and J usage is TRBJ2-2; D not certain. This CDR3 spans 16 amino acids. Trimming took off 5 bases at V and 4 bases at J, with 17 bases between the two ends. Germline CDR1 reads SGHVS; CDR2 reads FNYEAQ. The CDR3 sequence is CASSLGIGSGTGELFF. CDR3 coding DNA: TGTGCCAGCAGCCTTGGGATCGGAAGTGGCACCGGGGAGCTGTTTTTT.

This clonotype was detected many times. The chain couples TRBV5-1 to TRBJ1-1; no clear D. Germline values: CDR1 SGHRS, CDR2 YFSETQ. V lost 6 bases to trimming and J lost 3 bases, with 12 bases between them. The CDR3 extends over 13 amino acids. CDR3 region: CASTDESHTEAFF. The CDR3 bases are TGCGCCAGCACGGATGAGTCTCACACTGAAGCTTTCTTT.

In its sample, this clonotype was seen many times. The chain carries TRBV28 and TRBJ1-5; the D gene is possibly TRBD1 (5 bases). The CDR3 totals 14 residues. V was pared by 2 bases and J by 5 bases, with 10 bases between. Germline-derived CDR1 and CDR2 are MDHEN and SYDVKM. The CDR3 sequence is CASSLPRGDQPQHF. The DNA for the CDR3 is TGTGCCAGCAGTTTACCCCGGGGGGATCAGCCCCAGCATTTT.

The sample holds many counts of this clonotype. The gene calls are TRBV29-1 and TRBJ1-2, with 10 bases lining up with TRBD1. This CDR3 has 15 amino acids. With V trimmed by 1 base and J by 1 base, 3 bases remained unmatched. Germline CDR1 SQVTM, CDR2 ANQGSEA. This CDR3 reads CSVEGRDRGNYGYTF. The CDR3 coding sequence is TGCAGCGTTGAAGGCCGGGACAGGGGTAACTATGGCTACACCTTC.

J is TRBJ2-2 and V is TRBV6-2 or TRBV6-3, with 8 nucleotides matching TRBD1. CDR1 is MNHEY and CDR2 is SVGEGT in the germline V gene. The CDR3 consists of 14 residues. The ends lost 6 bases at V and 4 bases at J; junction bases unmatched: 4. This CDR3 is CASRTGGGTGELFF. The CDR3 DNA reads TGTGCCAGCAGAACAGGGGGAGGCACCGGGGAGCTGTTTTTT.

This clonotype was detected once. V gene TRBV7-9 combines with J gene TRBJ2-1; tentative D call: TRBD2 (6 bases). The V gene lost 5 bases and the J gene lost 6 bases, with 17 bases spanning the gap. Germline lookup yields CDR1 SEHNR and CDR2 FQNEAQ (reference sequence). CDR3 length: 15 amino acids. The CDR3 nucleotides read TGTGCCAGCAGCGCCCCTGGCACGCGGGGCAATGAGCAGTTCTTC. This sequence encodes CASSAPGTRGNEQFF.